These 29 T cell receptor beta chains were all obtained from the same sample, sequenced in a study of shared clonotypes between healthy human individuals. Profiling relied on immunoSEQ multiplex PCR, and the TCRdb table lists in-frame clones only, not all of them. This sample has around 1.1 million clones; approximately 80% occur once, and the top ten carry 0.55% to 0.7%. The sample consisted of memory CD4+ T cells from PBMCs. Described subset: CD45RA-negative fraction. These receptors originate from a man in his late teens or twenties in good health. Some clones in this sample may be carry-over from other donors' samples.

This clone has only one observation. A single base separates this from a much larger clone, so it may be a read error. The chain joins TRBV7-6 to TRBJ2-3; 12 bases agree with TRBD2. The CDR3 extends over 16 amino acids. Trimming cost V 1 base and J 1 base; bases outside gene matches: 0. CDR1 SGHVS and CDR2 FNYEAQ come from the germline V gene. The CDR3 region has the DNA TGTGCCAGCAGCTTAGGACTAGCGGGGGGCACAGATACGCAGTATTTT. Encoded protein: CASSLGLAGGTDTQYF.

This chain joins TRBV2 and TRBJ2-4; no reliable D call. V lost 2 bases and J 4 bases, leaving 15 bases between the germline ends. The CDR3 spans 16 residues. Germline values: CDR1 SNHLY, CDR2 FYNNEI. The CDR3 spells CASSENRRPLKNIQYF. The DNA for the CDR3 is TGTGCCAGCAGTGAAAACCGTCGGCCCCTAAAAAACATTCAGTACTTC.

V is TRBV25-1 and J is TRBJ1-4; 9 nucleotides line up with TRBD1. The trim removed 4 bases at V and 8 bases at J, leaving 8 bases unmatched. The CDR3 runs to 15 residues. Looked up from germline, CDR1 is MGHDK and CDR2 is SYGVNS. The CDR3 DNA reads as TGTGCCAGCAGTGGAAACAGGGGGCGCGGGGAAAAACTGTTTTTT. This translates into CASSGNRGRGEKLFF.

DNA of the CDR3: TGTGCCAGCAGTGAATTCGTGTCGGCGAAGTGGGAGACCCAGTACTTC. Its translation is CASSEFVSAKWETQYF. The V and J genes are TRBV25-1 and TRBJ2-5; D is unresolved. This CDR3 comprises 16 residues. V was pared by 1 base and J by 5 bases, with 17 bases between. Germline V CDR1 and CDR2: MGHDK, SYGVNS.

This chain joins TRBV2 and TRBJ2-3, with TRBD1 matching 10 bases. The CDR3 runs to 13 residues. Germline V lookup: CDR1 SNHLY, CDR2 FYNNEI. Trimming took 6 bases from V and 4 from J; bases not matched to a gene: 1. The CDR3 protein is CASSGQGADTQYF. The CDR3 coding sequence is TGTGCCAGCAGCGGACAGGGGGCAGATACGCAGTATTTT.

V and J are TRBV6-1 and TRBJ2-7; 7 bases align to TRBD2. Trimming took 5 bases from V and 4 from J; bases not matched to a gene: 11. The germline CDR1 and CDR2 sequences are MNHNS and SASEGT. The CDR3 sequence is 15 residues long. The CDR3 bases are TGTGCCAGCAGTCCCCAGAGCGGGGCCCGATACGAGCAGTACTTC. Its translation: CASSPQSGARYEQYF.

The V call is TRBV19, the J call TRBJ1-1, with D perhaps matching TRBD1 (6 bases). CDR1 and CDR2 (germline): LNHDA, SQIVND (reference sequence). The CDR3 runs to 14 residues. The V end was cut by 6 bases, the J end by 3 bases, with 14 bases between. Written as DNA, the CDR3 is TGTGCCAGTAGGATTCAAGGGGGGGACACTGAAGCTTTCTTT. Residues: CASRIQGGDTEAFF.

V gene TRBV6-1 combines with J gene TRBJ2-7; D gene ambiguous. Trimming left V 5 bases short and J 7 bases short, with 9 bases between. The V gene's germline CDR1 is MNHNS and CDR2 SASEGT. This CDR3 is built from 11 residues. In nucleotides, the CDR3 is TGTGCCAGCAGTTCTCTCCGGGAGCAGTACTTC. This gives the protein CASSSLREQYF.

This clone was recorded only once. The chain carries TRBV5-1 and TRBJ2-7; D is possibly TRBD1 or TRBD2 (5 bases each). The CDR3 loop spans 14 amino acids. Trimming removed 4 bases from V and 5 bases from J, with 16 bases in between. Germline V gives CDR1 SGHRS, CDR2 YFSETQ. The CDR3 sequence is CASSPSGWENEQYF. Here the CDR3 DNA reads TGCGCCAGCAGCCCTTCAGGGTGGGAGAACGAGCAGTACTTC.

The CDR3 reads CATPHGDSSTGELFF. In DNA form, the CDR3 reads TGTGCCACCCCCCATGGTGATTCTTCCACCGGGGAGCTGTTTTTT. The chain combines TRBV7-2 with TRBJ2-2; no definite D call. The CDR3 covers 15 residues. Trimming shortened V by 10 bases and J by 4 bases, and 19 bases separated the two germline ends. CDR1 and CDR2 from the germline V gene are SGHTA and FQGNSA.

The J gene is TRBJ1-3, the V gene TRBV28, with D possibly matching TRBD1 (6 bases). V was shortened by 2 bases and J by 12 bases, with 8 bases between the two germline ends. The CDR3 runs 11 residues. Germline V CDR1 and CDR2: MDHEN, SYDVKM. The CDR3 bases are TGTGCCAGCAGTTTACAGGGGTTCATATATTTT. It yields the protein CASSLQGFIYF.

Comment on this clone: This clone may be a read error of a much larger clone one base away. The same CDR3 arises from other DNA sequences in this sample as well. V usage is TRBV4-3 and J usage is TRBJ1-2, with a weak D call TRBD1 (5 bases). Trimming left V 0 bases short and J 5 bases short, with 10 bases between. Germline V lookup: CDR1 LGHNA, CDR2 YSLEER. This CDR3 spans 14 amino acids. CDR3 coding DNA: TGCGCCAGCAGCCAAGAGCCAGGGTCGTATGGCTACACCTTC. Encoded protein: CASSQEPGSYGYTF.

The chain employs TRBV11-2 and TRBJ2-3; 7 nucleotides line up with TRBD2. Germline CDR1 SGHAT, CDR2 FQNNGV. The CDR3 is made up of 16 amino acids. V lost 5 bases and J lost 4; bases outside the gene matches: 12. CDR3 region: CASSTRLAGWPDTQYF. The CDR3 DNA reads TGTGCCAGCAGCACCCGACTAGCTGGGTGGCCAGATACGCAGTATTTT.

The CDR3 nucleotides are TGTGCCAGCAGCTTACTGTGGCAAGAGACCCAGTACTTC. Translation gives CASSLLWQETQYF. V is TRBV7-2 and J is TRBJ2-5; D remains unclear. Germline values: CDR1 SGHTA, CDR2 FQGNSA. V lost 2 bases and J 2 bases, leaving 6 bases between the germline ends. The CDR3 runs to 13 residues.

The chain combines TRBV11-1 with TRBJ2-1; a possible D gene is TRBD2 (6 bases). The CDR3 consists of 15 residues. Trimming shortened V by 0 bases and J by 5 bases, and 11 bases separated the two germline ends. Germline CDR1 is SGHAT and CDR2 is FQDESV (reference sequence). The DNA of the CDR3 is TGTGCCAGCAGCTTAGCGGGGGGTTCCCACAATGAGCAGTTCTTC. Protein: CASSLAGGSHNEQFF.

V usage is TRBV6-6 and J usage is TRBJ1-2; 10 positions match TRBD1. The ends lost 7 bases at V and 8 bases at J; junction bases unmatched: 10. The CDR3 consists of 14 residues. Germline V gives CDR1 MNHNY, CDR2 SVGAGI (reference sequence). The CDR3 nucleotides are TGTGCCAGCACGGACAGGGGGAAGTTGAGGGGCTACACCTTC. It specifies CASTDRGKLRGYTF.

This chain connects TRBV18 to TRBJ2-7; a possible D gene is TRBD2 (6 bases). The CDR3 runs to 14 residues. Trimming cost V 1 base and J 2 bases, with 9 bases left between them. Looked up from germline, CDR1 is KGHSH and CDR2 is LQKENI. In DNA form, the CDR3 reads TGTGCCAGCTCACCACTAGCGGACCCCTACGAGCAGTACTTC. Protein product: CASSPLADPYEQYF. Drawing the rest from reference TRBV18 and TRBJ2-7, the complete variable domain is NAGVMQNPRHLVRRRGQEARLRCSPMKGHSHVYWYRQLPEEGLKFMVYLQKENIIDESGMPKERFSAEFPKEGPSILRIQQVVRGDSAAYFCASSPLADPYEQYFGPGTRLTVT.

This clone has only one observation. The V call is TRBV30, the J call TRBJ2-5, with a possible D match to TRBD2 (5 bases). TRBJ2-7 matches the DNA end more closely, so the J call is doubtful. The CDR3 covers 12 residues. Looked up from germline, CDR1 is GTSNPN and CDR2 is SVGIG (reference sequence). As DNA, the CDR3 is TGTGCCGGATACGGGAACTCCTACGAGCAGTACTTC. The encoded protein is CAGYGNSYEQYF.

V usage is TRBV6-5 and J usage is TRBJ1-2, with no clear D. From germline, CDR1 is MNHEY and CDR2 SVGAGI. V was clipped by 0 bases and J by 1 base, with 6 bases between them. This CDR3 has 14 amino acids. In DNA, the CDR3 is TGTGCCAGCAGTTACTCGCGCAGTAACTATGGCTACACCTTC. Amino acids: CASSYSRSNYGYTF.

Here the CDR3 DNA reads TGTGCCAGCAGTCCCCGGACTAGCGCGTCCTACGAGCAGTACTTC. Encoded protein: CASSPRTSASYEQYF. The chain carries TRBV2 and TRBJ2-5, with 9 nucleotides matching TRBD2. The closer fit of TRBJ2-7 to the DNA end suggests the J call may be wrong. CDR3 length: 15 residues. The V gene's germline CDR1 is SNHLY and CDR2 FYNNEI.

The J gene is TRBJ1-1, the V gene TRBV27; 9 bases are a match to TRBD1. The CDR3 length is 15 residues. After removal of 7 bases from V and 4 bases from J, the junction contained 10 bases not matched to a gene. Germline assignment: CDR1 MNHEY and CDR2 SMNVEV (reference sequence). The CDR3 nucleotides read TGTGCCAGCAAGCATGAAAAGGGACAGGGCACTGAAGCTTTCTTT. Amino acid sequence: CASKHEKGQGTEAFF.

On this clone itself: The identical CDR3 is also encoded by other nucleotide sequences in the sample. V and J are TRBV5-1 and TRBJ2-7, with 12 bases lining up with TRBD2. V gave up 3 bases and J gave up 3 bases; unmatched junction bases: 1. From germline, CDR1 is SGHRS and CDR2 YFSETQ. This CDR3 has 14 amino acids. This chain's CDR3 is CASSSTSGSYEQYF. The CDR3 DNA is TGCGCCAGCAGCTCGACTAGCGGGAGCTACGAGCAGTACTTC.

This clone has a single count. This sequence joins TRBV7-9 and TRBJ2-5; 11 bases map to TRBD2. Germline CDR1 reads SEHNR; CDR2 reads FQNEAQ (reference sequence). The CDR3 sequence is 16 residues long. Germline trimming cut 5 bases from V and 1 base from J; bases unmatched to any gene: 6. The CDR3 DNA is TGTGCCAGCAGCGTCGGGACTAGCGGACGCCAAGAGACCCAGTACTTC. Amino acids: CASSVGTSGRQETQYF.

The rearrangement joins TRBV6-5 to TRBJ2-5; the D gene could be TRBD1 or TRBD2 (5 bases each). Per germline, CDR1 MNHEY and CDR2 SVGAGI. The CDR3 covers 12 residues. The ends were cut back, 6 bases at V and 5 bases at J, with 10 bases in the middle. The CDR3 protein is CASRGPGETQYF. For the CDR3, the DNA is TGTGCCAGCAGGGGACCCGGGGAGACCCAGTACTTC.

The rearrangement joins TRBV30 to TRBJ2-1; tentatively, D is TRBD1 or TRBD2 (5 bases each). V lost 5 bases and J lost 7, with 21 bases in between. The CDR3 extends over 15 amino acids. Germline CDR1 reads GTSNPN; CDR2 reads SVGIG (reference sequence). CDR3 bases: TGTGCCTGGGCACCTCGGGGCGGACGTCGGAATGAGCAGTTCTTC. Residues: CAWAPRGGRRNEQFF.

This chain uses TRBV5-1 with TRBJ1-2; D is perhaps TRBD1 (6 bases). This CDR3 spans 15 amino acids. Germline CDR1 and CDR2: SGHRS and YFSETQ. Trimming took 3 bases from V and 8 from J, leaving 20 bases between them. CDR3 nucleotide sequence: TGCGCCAGCAGCTCGGAGGCGGTAACAGGGAGAGGCTACACCTTC. The encoded protein is CASSSEAVTGRGYTF.

The V call is TRBV5-4, the J call TRBJ2-1, with 10 bases lining up with TRBD2. CDR1 is SGHNT, CDR2 YYREEE, per germline (reference sequence). The length of the CDR3 is 16 residues. The junction had 10 bases not matched to a gene; V was cut back by 4 bases and J by 6 bases. DNA of the CDR3: TGTGCCAGCAGCGTAAGACTAGCGGGTAAAGGCAATGAGCAGTTCTTC. Translation gives CASSVRLAGKGNEQFF.

The chain links TRBV14 to TRBJ2-7; D gene uncertain. With 0 bases removed from V and 6 bases from J, the gap between germline ends came to 12 bases. Looked up from germline, CDR1 is SGHDN and CDR2 is FVKESK. This CDR3 is built from 14 residues. The CDR3 DNA is TGTGCCAGCAGCCAAGATCAGGAGACCCGCGAGCAGTACTTC. Protein product: CASSQDQETREQYF.

The chain combines TRBV6-1 with TRBJ2-1; maybe TRBD1 (6 bases). The CDR3 is 15 amino acids. Trimming pared 3 bases from V and 4 bases from J, leaving 13 bases between. Per germline, CDR1 MNHNS and CDR2 SASEGT. In DNA form, the CDR3 reads TGTGCCAGCAGTGATACCCGGACAGCGTACAATGAGCAGTTCTTC. Translated, it gives CASSDTRTAYNEQFF.